The next 21 T cell receptor beta chains were all read from a single sample in a study of vaccination effects on CD4 cells after COVID-19. The culture ran for approximately 11 days before CD4+ T cells were isolated. Profiled with immunoSEQ multiplex PCR; TCRdb holds only in-frame clones, not every one. The sample has more than 35,000 clones, approximately 71% seen once. Their specific antigens are unknown. Specimen: CD4+ T cells from PBMCs cultured without peptide, collected before COVID-19 vaccination. The receptors were gathered from a human donor who received a COVID-19 vaccine.

The chain employs TRBV30 and TRBJ1-1; no firm D call. In germline, CDR1 is GTSNPN, CDR2 SVGIG (reference sequence). The CDR3 consists of 12 residues. Trimming took off 4 bases at V and 5 bases at J, with 11 bases between the two ends. CDR3 region: CAWTNYGTEAFF. CDR3 nucleotides: TGTGCCTGGACCAATTACGGGACTGAAGCTTTCTTT. The whole variable domain, filled in from reference TRBV30 and TRBJ1-1, reads SQTIHQWPATLVQPVGSPLSLECTVEGTSNPNLYWYRQAAGRGLQLLFYSVGIGQISSEVPQNLSASRPQDRQFILSSKKLLLSDSGFYLCAWTNYGTEAFFGQGTRLTVV.

V is TRBV5-1 and J is TRBJ1-1; tentative D call: TRBD1 (5 bases). Germline V CDR1 and CDR2: SGHRS, YFSETQ. This CDR3 has 15 amino acids. Between the trimmed V and J ends, which lost 4 bases and 1 base, there was a span of 14 bases. CDR3 residues: CASSPQGSANTEAFF. CDR3 DNA sequence: TGCGCCAGCAGCCCCCAGGGTTCTGCGAACACTGAAGCTTTCTTT. The complete variable domain, with remaining parts taken from reference TRBV5-1 and TRBJ1-1, reads KAGVTQTPRYLIKTRGQQVTLSCSPISGHRSVSWYQQTPGQGLQFLFEYFSETQRNKGNFPGRFSGRQFSNSRSEMNVSTLELGDSALYLCASSPQGSANTEAFFGQGTRLTVV.

CDR3 coding DNA: TGTGCCACCAGCAGAGATAGTGGGACCCCAGATACGCAGTATTTT. This gives the protein CATSRDSGTPDTQYF. This sequence joins TRBV15 and TRBJ2-3; D may be TRBD1 or TRBD2 (5 bases each). The CDR3 contains 15 residues. Per germline, CDR1 LNHNV and CDR2 YYDKDF (reference sequence). V was clipped by 0 bases and J by 4 bases, with 11 bases between them.

This clone was observed once. V is TRBV7-6 and J is TRBJ2-6, with 7 bases identical to TRBD2. The CDR3 contains 17 residues. CDR1 SGHVS and CDR2 FNYEAQ come from the germline V gene. J gave up 0 bases and V 1 base, and 3 bases lay outside the gene matches. CDR3: CASSLGGGSSGANVLTF. CDR3 DNA: TGTGCCAGCAGCTTAGGGGGGGGGTCCTCTGGGGCCAACGTCCTGACTTTC.

V usage is TRBV6-5 and J usage is TRBJ1-2; possibly TRBD1 for D (5 bases). This CDR3 region has 13 residues. CDR1 is MNHEY and CDR2 is SVGAGI in the germline V gene. Trimming stripped 6 bases from V and 5 bases from J, with 13 bases between. CDR3 loop: CASSAQEEYGYTF. The CDR3 DNA reads TGTGCCAGCAGCGCACAGGAAGAGTATGGCTACACCTTC.

This clone has just one count. The genes are TRBV19 and TRBJ2-3; 7 nucleotides align to TRBD1. Losses at the gene ends were 4 bases for V and 5 bases for J; bases not matched to a gene: 9. Germline-derived CDR1 and CDR2 are LNHDA and SQIVND (reference sequence). The CDR3 extends over 15 amino acids. The CDR3: CASSNRGYGGDTQYF. Written as DNA, the CDR3 is TGTGCCAGTAGTAACAGGGGATATGGAGGAGATACGCAGTATTTT. Full variable domain (missing parts from reference TRBV19 and TRBJ2-3): DGGITQSPKYLFRKEGQNVTLSCEQNLNHDAMYWYRQDPGQGLRLIYYSQIVNDFQKGDIAEGYSVSREKKESFPLTVTSAQKNPTAFYLCASSNRGYGGDTQYFGPGTRLTVL.

This clone was observed once. The J gene is TRBJ1-6, the V gene TRBV5-1, with 7 bases matching TRBD1. The CDR3 consists of 17 residues. Germline values: CDR1 SGHRS, CDR2 YFSETQ. Losses at the gene ends were 0 bases for V and 2 bases for J; bases not matched to a gene: 5. The CDR3: CASSLEQGKPYNSPLHF. The CDR3 coding sequence is TGCGCCAGCAGCTTGGAACAGGGGAAGCCCTATAATTCACCCCTCCACTTT.

This chain links TRBV30 with TRBJ1-5; TRBD1 aligns across 7 bases. The CDR3 contains 15 residues. Germline values: CDR1 GTSNPN, CDR2 SVGIG (reference sequence). The junction had 6 bases not matched to a gene; V was cut back by 1 base and J by 3 bases. The CDR3: CAWSEGTVLNQPQHF. The CDR3 nucleotides are TGTGCCTGGAGTGAGGGGACAGTCCTCAATCAGCCCCAGCATTTT.

The chain employs TRBV9 and TRBJ2-2; D may be TRBD1 (5 bases). Germline V gene data show CDR1 as SGDLS and CDR2 as YYNGEE. The CDR3 contains 17 residues. Trimming shortened V by 3 bases and J by 4 bases, and 19 bases separated the two germline ends. Here the CDR3 DNA reads TGTGCCAGCAGCGCACAAGGCAGGGTCTCGATCACCGGGGAGCTGTTTTTT. This codes for CASSAQGRVSITGELFF.

In nucleotides, the CDR3 is TGTGCCAGCAGCTTAATGTCGTCCAAAAACATTCAGTACTTC. Amino acids: CASSLMSSKNIQYF. The rearrangement links TRBV6-2 or TRBV6-3 to TRBJ2-4; D gene ambiguous. From germline, CDR1 is MNHEY and CDR2 SVGEGT. V lost 6 bases and J lost 2, with 11 bases in between. This CDR3 spans 14 amino acids.

V gene TRBV19 combines with J gene TRBJ2-1; TRBD1 matches 10 bases. Germline V CDR1 and CDR2: LNHDA, SQIVND (reference sequence). This CDR3 has 14 residues. The trim removed 7 bases at V and 5 bases at J, leaving 5 bases unmatched. The CDR3 DNA reads TGTGCCAGTAAGGTGACAGGGGGCCACAATGAGCAGTTCTTC. Protein product: CASKVTGGHNEQFF.

The chain is built from TRBV6-4 and TRBJ1-1; possible D gene TRBD1, 5 bases. V was trimmed by 6 bases and J by 4 bases, leaving 24 bases between them. Germline CDR1 and CDR2: MRHNA and SNTAGT. The CDR3 consists of 17 residues. CDR3 nucleotides: TGTGCCAGCAGCTTAAGAGGGGACGGACCGAAGGGCACTGAAGCTTTCTTT. Translation gives CASSLRGDGPKGTEAFF.

This clone was picked up one time. This sequence joins TRBV6-5 and TRBJ1-4; possible D gene TRBD1, 6 bases. Per germline, CDR1 MNHEY and CDR2 SVGAGI. The CDR3 has 14 amino acids. V was cut by 6 bases and J by 4 bases, with 12 bases left in between. The CDR3 reads CASRGGSFNEKLFF. The CDR3 DNA sequence: TGTGCCAGCAGGGGGGGCAGCTTTAATGAAAAACTGTTTTTT.

The chain has TRBV5-1 and TRBJ1-2, with 8 positions matching TRBD1. Germline assignment: CDR1 SGHRS and CDR2 YFSETQ. This CDR3 comprises 15 residues. V lost 2 bases to trimming and J lost 1 base; unmatched junction nucleotides: 4. CDR3 protein: CASSLSGGDNYGYTF. CDR3 nucleotide sequence: TGCGCCAGCAGCTTATCAGGGGGCGATAACTATGGCTACACCTTC.

The V gene is TRBV6-6, the J gene TRBJ2-3, with 9 bases that match TRBD1. V shed 5 bases, J shed 5 bases, and the junction held 20 bases outside the gene matches. This CDR3 comprises 19 residues. Germline-derived CDR1 and CDR2 are MNHNY and SVGAGI (reference sequence). The CDR3 nucleotides are TGTGCCAGCAGTCGGGCTATAGTCTGGGTACAGGGGGCGTTAGATACGCAGTATTTT. Its protein product is CASSRAIVWVQGALDTQYF.

CDR3 bases: TGTGCCAGCACTTCGTGGGAGGCGGTCGGGGAGCTGTTTTTT. Translation gives CASTSWEAVGELFF. The rearrangement links TRBV27 to TRBJ2-2, with D perhaps matching TRBD2 (6 bases). Germline V gene data show CDR1 as MNHEY and CDR2 as SMNVEV (reference sequence). Trimming took off 7 bases at V and 7 bases at J, with 16 bases between the two ends. The CDR3 is 14 amino acids.

The V call is TRBV7-2, the J call TRBJ2-1; D tentatively reads TRBD1 or TRBD2 (5 bases each). Trimming removed 1 base at V and 6 bases at J, with 13 bases between. The CDR3 covers 15 residues. Germline V gene lookup returns CDR1 SGHTA and CDR2 FQGNSA. CDR3 amino acids: CASSLVKVGGNEQFF. Here the CDR3 DNA reads TGTGCCAGCAGCTTAGTTAAGGTTGGGGGCAATGAGCAGTTCTTC.

V is TRBV14 and J is TRBJ2-6; D uncertain. Trimming took off 0 bases at V and 9 bases at J, with 9 bases between the two ends. The CDR3 consists of 14 residues. The germline CDR1 and CDR2 sequences are SGHDN and FVKESK. CDR3 DNA: TGTGCCAGCAGCCAAGATTCAGGCGACAACGTCCTGACTTTC. Encoded protein: CASSQDSGDNVLTF.

The chain uses TRBV19 and TRBJ2-3, with a tentative D call TRBD1 (5 bases). Germline CDR1 and CDR2: LNHDA and SQIVND (reference sequence). V dropped 1 base and J dropped 3 bases, with 8 bases sitting between them. CDR3 length: 14 residues. CDR3 protein: CASSIGQTTDTQYF. In DNA, the CDR3 is TGTGCCAGTAGTATAGGACAGACGACAGATACGCAGTATTTT.

The J gene is TRBJ2-1, the V gene TRBV6-5; tentatively, D is TRBD1 (5 bases). Germline V CDR1 and CDR2: MNHEY, SVGAGI. V was pared by 8 bases and J by 7 bases, with 12 bases between. The CDR3 runs 12 residues. DNA for the CDR3: TGTGCCAGCCAGCAGGGCCGGAATGAGCAGTTCTTC. Amino acids: CASQQGRNEQFF.

This sequence joins TRBV4-1 and TRBJ1-1; D might be TRBD1 (5 bases). The CDR3 consists of 14 residues. Germline values: CDR1 MGHRA, CDR2 YSYEKL. Trimming pared 4 bases from V and 1 base from J, leaving 10 bases between. The CDR3 nucleotides read TGCGCCAGCAGCCGCACAGGCGGGAACACTGAAGCTTTCTTT. Translation gives CASSRTGGNTEAFF.